These 20 T cell receptor beta chains were all obtained from the same sample, sequenced in a study of shared clonotypes between healthy human individuals (dated by TCRdb to between 2020 and 2021). Library construction relied on the immunoSEQ multiplex PCR assay. The source is immuneACCESS, and TCRdb retained only in-frame sequences with V and J called. Part of the clones is not carried over; for the studies checked, unresolved V genes explain less than half of this, and the remainder is unexplained. The table for this sample lists some 2,000,000 clones; over 85% of them were counted only once. In total, the top ten clones hold 0.13% of the sample. The sequencing input was naive CD4+ T cells sorted from blood. The label giving this sample's cell subset or site can be read as: CD45RA+ positively selected. These receptors came from a man aged 18 to 35 in good health.

This chain links TRBV28 with TRBJ2-7; D possibly corresponds to TRBD2 (5 bases). This CDR3 region has 16 residues. CDR1 MDHEN and CDR2 SYDVKM come from the germline V gene. With 2 bases removed from V and 0 bases from J, the gap between germline ends came to 14 bases. CDR3 nucleotide sequence: TGTGCCAGCAGTTTACGGGGTAGCTGGTCCTCCTACGAGCAGTACTTC. Translating it yields CASSLRGSWSSYEQYF.

The chain links TRBV29-1 to TRBJ1-1; D is unresolved. CDR1 is SQVTM and CDR2 is ANQGSEA in the germline V gene. V was shortened by 7 bases and J by 1 base, with 19 bases between the two germline ends. This CDR3 spans 15 amino acids. CDR3 loop: CSAHDRPGQNTEAFF. CDR3 bases: TGCAGCGCCCACGATCGTCCGGGCCAGAACACTGAAGCTTTCTTT.

The rearrangement uses TRBV9 and TRBJ2-2; tentative D call: TRBD1 (6 bases). V was clipped by 3 bases and J by 5 bases, with 11 bases between them. This CDR3 has 14 amino acids. Germline V gene sequence: CDR1 SGDLS, CDR2 YYNGEE. CDR3 DNA sequence: TGTGCCAGCAGCGCCACAGGGTGGACCGGGGAGCTGTTTTTT. Its translation: CASSATGWTGELFF.

Comment on this clone: Within the sample, other DNA sequences also encode this same CDR3. J is TRBJ2-1 and V is TRBV30, with a weak D call TRBD2 (6 bases). V gave up 4 bases and J gave up 2 bases, with 15 bases separating them. This CDR3 contains 15 residues. CDR1 and CDR2 from the germline V gene are GTSNPN and SVGIG (reference sequence). The DNA for the CDR3 is TGTGCCTGGACCCTGGGGGGTAGCGCCTACAATGAGCAGTTCTTC. Protein: CAWTLGGSAYNEQFF.

The J gene is TRBJ2-7, the V gene TRBV6-1, with TRBD1 matching 8 bases. This CDR3 spans 14 amino acids. The junction had 6 bases not matched to a gene; V was cut back by 4 bases and J by 4 bases. Germline V gives CDR1 MNHNS, CDR2 SASEGT. For the CDR3, the DNA is TGTGCCAGCAGTGTGGACAGGGTGGGGTACGAGCAGTACTTC. Protein product: CASSVDRVGYEQYF.

V usage is TRBV7-9 and J usage is TRBJ1-2; no firm D call. Per germline, CDR1 SEHNR and CDR2 FQNEAQ (reference sequence). V was pared by 1 base and J by 8 bases, with 8 bases between. The length of the CDR3 is 12 residues. The CDR3 loop is CASSLEVAGYTF. CDR3 coding DNA: TGTGCCAGCAGCTTAGAGGTGGCAGGCTACACCTTC. Full variable domain (remainder filled in from reference TRBV7-9 and TRBJ1-2): DTGVSQNPRHKITKRGQNVTFRCDPISEHNRLYWYRQTLGQGPEFLTYFQNEAQLEKSRLLSDRFSAERPKGSFSTLEIQRTEQGDSAMYLCASSLEVAGYTFGSGTRLTVV.

The V call is TRBV5-1, the J call TRBJ1-1; D is possibly TRBD1 (5 bases). Deletions cut 5 bases from V and 2 bases from J, with 13 bases between. The CDR3 runs to 14 residues. Germline lookup yields CDR1 SGHRS and CDR2 YFSETQ. The CDR3 DNA is TGCGCCAGCAGGGCGGGGCAGACTAACACTGAAGCTTTCTTT. Amino acid sequence: CASRAGQTNTEAFF.

The chain combines TRBV19 with TRBJ1-5; 9 nucleotides agree with TRBD1. J was trimmed by 5 bases and V by 4 bases; bases with no gene match: 3. Germline CDR1 is LNHDA and CDR2 is SQIVND (reference sequence). The CDR3 is 14 residues long. This chain's CDR3 is CASSTGTGYQPQHF. The CDR3 nucleotides read TGTGCCAGTAGTACCGGGACAGGGTATCAGCCCCAGCATTTT.

The V call is TRBV11-2, the J call TRBJ2-7; D call uncertain. This CDR3 is 16 amino acids long. The germline V and J ends were trimmed by 1 base and 0 bases, with 13 bases remaining between them. Germline lookup yields CDR1 SGHAT and CDR2 FQNNGV. Here the CDR3 DNA reads TGTGCCAGCAGCTTAGGAGGTCACCCTAGCTCCTACGAGCAGTACTTC. It yields the protein CASSLGGHPSSYEQYF.

This sequence joins TRBV30 and TRBJ2-2; 10 bases match TRBD1. Germline-derived CDR1 and CDR2 are GTSNPN and SVGIG (reference sequence). Trimming took 5 bases from V and 9 from J; bases not matched to a gene: 3. The length of the CDR3 is 12 residues. CDR3 protein: CAWGQGGRELFF. The CDR3 bases are TGTGCCTGGGGACAGGGGGGCCGGGAGCTGTTTTTT. The whole variable domain, remainder taken from reference TRBV30 and TRBJ2-2, is SQTIHQWPATLVQPVGSPLSLECTVEGTSNPNLYWYRQAAGRGLQLLFYSVGIGQISSEVPQNLSASRPQDRQFILSSKKLLLSDSGFYLCAWGQGGRELFFGEGSRLTVL.

The chain combines TRBV29-1 with TRBJ1-1; D is possibly TRBD1 (5 bases). Germline loops: CDR1 SQVTM, CDR2 ANQGSEA. The CDR3 is 14 amino acids. V lost 7 bases and J lost 1, with 16 bases in between. The CDR3: CSAGTHTGNTEAFF. In DNA form, the CDR3 reads TGCAGCGCGGGGACCCACACGGGGAACACTGAAGCTTTCTTT.

This chain connects TRBV7-9 to TRBJ2-2, with 7 positions matching TRBD1. V shed 1 base and J 4 bases; nucleotides not matched to a gene: 3. The germline V gene encodes CDR1 SEHNR and CDR2 FQNEAQ (reference sequence). This CDR3 region has 15 residues. Here the CDR3 reads CASSLDRGSTGELFF. In DNA form, the CDR3 reads TGTGCCAGCAGCTTAGACAGGGGTAGCACCGGGGAGCTGTTTTTT.

V is TRBV7-2 and J is TRBJ1-2; D gene unclear. V was cut by 2 bases and J by 5 bases, with 6 bases left in between. This CDR3 comprises 12 residues. The V gene's germline CDR1 is SGHTA and CDR2 FQGNSA. CDR3 loop: CASSLKVYGYTF. The CDR3 nucleotides read TGTGCCAGCAGCTTAAAGGTTTATGGCTACACCTTC.

This chain connects TRBV5-4 to TRBJ2-1; TRBD2 aligns across 11 bases. The CDR3 is 16 amino acids. The V and J ends lost 4 bases and 7 bases, in that order; junction bases with no gene match: 10. CDR1 SGHNT and CDR2 YYREEE come from the germline V gene (reference sequence). In DNA form, the CDR3 reads TGTGCCAGCAGCCCCGCCCAACTAGCGGGAGAGAATGAGCAGTTCTTC. Protein sequence: CASSPAQLAGENEQFF.

The rearrangement joins TRBV6-5 to TRBJ2-5, with 7 bases fitting TRBD2. Looked up from germline, CDR1 is MNHEY and CDR2 is SVGAGI. The CDR3 consists of 14 residues. J was trimmed by 5 bases and V by 2 bases; bases with no gene match: 5. In DNA, the CDR3 is TGTGCCAGCAGTTACCAGCCAGCGGGGGAGACCCAGTACTTC. This codes for CASSYQPAGETQYF.

The chain recombines TRBV5-4 with TRBJ2-2; TRBD1 is a possible D gene (6 bases). The CDR3 contains 16 residues. The V and J ends lost 4 bases and 0 bases respectively, with 13 bases between them. Per the germline V gene, CDR1 is SGHNT and CDR2 is YYREEE (reference sequence). The chain's CDR3 is CASSPGGTSNTGELFF. As DNA, the CDR3 is TGTGCCAGCAGCCCTGGGGGCACCTCGAACACCGGGGAGCTGTTTTTT.

The J gene is TRBJ1-5, the V gene TRBV28; 7 positions agree with TRBD1. Germline CDR1 and CDR2: MDHEN and SYDVKM. V was pared by 6 bases and J by 5 bases, with 7 bases of the junction left unmatched. The CDR3 covers 14 residues. The DNA of the CDR3 is TGTGCCAGCAGGAAGTCAGGGGGATATCAGCCCCAGCATTTT. Residues: CASRKSGGYQPQHF.

This clone was detected only once. The chain is built from TRBV10-3 and TRBJ2-1; 11 bases fit TRBD2. J lost 9 bases, V lost 4 bases, and 5 bases had no gene match. CDR3 size: 14 residues. CDR1 ENHRY and CDR2 SYGVKD come from the germline V gene. CDR3 sequence reads: CAISGVAGGVEQFF. The CDR3 DNA reads as TGTGCCATCAGTGGAGTAGCGGGAGGGGTTGAGCAGTTCTTC.

Regarding this clone: Other DNA sequences of this sample code for an identical CDR3. The chain combines TRBV6-5 with TRBJ2-5; 12 bases fit TRBD2. CDR1 and CDR2 (germline): MNHEY, SVGAGI. V trimming: 6 bases; J trimming: 5 bases; junction bases outside the gene matches: 4. The CDR3 totals 14 residues. The chain's CDR3 is CASSPTSGGETQYF. CDR3 nucleotides: TGTGCCAGCAGCCCCACTAGCGGGGGGGAGACCCAGTACTTC.

V gene TRBV5-1 combines with J gene TRBJ2-3, with D uncertain. The germline gives CDR1 SGHRS, CDR2 YFSETQ. The CDR3 covers 13 residues. The ends were cut back, 5 bases at V and 3 bases at J, with 10 bases in the middle. The CDR3 region has the DNA TGCGCCAGCAGGCCGGCTGGGACAGATACGCAGTATTTT. Protein product: CASRPAGTDTQYF.